This TCR beta chain comes out of a study of T cells in Graves' hyperthyroidism and ophthalmopathy. This clonotype showed up many times. The TCR beta CDR3 regions underwent amplification using RNA transcripts as the source. HTBI primers were employed in a first-round RT-PCR of the TCR CDR3. TCRdb called the multiplex PCR reads again in MiXCR, with one record for every CDR3 protein. The table has about 400,000 distinct CDR3 sequences, roughly 14% seen once; the top ten hold almost 8%. V lost 0 bases and J lost 2, with 16 bases in between. Germline lookup yields CDR1 DFQATT and CDR2 SNEGSKA (reference sequence). This CDR3 has 17 residues.

Sequenced: blood. This chain joins TRBV20-1 and TRBJ2-2, with D possibly being TRBD1 (7 bases). The sequence was obtained from a woman in her late teens or twenties with Graves' hyperthyroidism. CDR3 DNA: TGCAGTGCTAGAGATCGGGGGCGACAGGGCAACACCGGGGAGCTGTTTTTT. This encodes CSARDRGRQGNTGELFF.